A single sample gave rise to the 27 T cell receptor beta chains below, sequenced in a study of blood T cell repertoires in COVID-19. The protocol was immunoSEQ multiplex PCR, while the TCRdb copy is restricted to in-frame clones and leaves out a portion. Of under 250,000 clones in the sample, 75% to 90% were seen once. Sequenced: PBMCs or T cells enriched from blood (not recorded which). The source is a woman younger than 30 in a cohort exposed to, infected with or recovered from COVID-19 (not recorded which).

The chain has TRBV7-9 and TRBJ2-1, with 8 positions matching TRBD1. Per germline, CDR1 SEHNR and CDR2 FQNEAQ (reference sequence). The CDR3 loop spans 14 amino acids. J was trimmed by 5 bases and V by 4 bases; bases with no gene match: 4. CDR3 in DNA: TGTGCCAGCAGCTCCCAGGACAGGGACAATGAGCAGTTCTTC. Protein sequence: CASSSQDRDNEQFF.

The chain links TRBV13 to TRBJ1-2; D is undetermined. The CDR3 covers 14 residues. The V gene's germline CDR1 is PRHDT and CDR2 FYEKMQ (reference sequence). The germline V and J ends were trimmed by 0 bases and 4 bases, with 9 bases remaining between them. The CDR3 DNA follows: TGTGCCAGCAGCTTAGGCGGTACGTTCTATGGCTACACCTTC. This encodes CASSLGGTFYGYTF. The full variable domain, with the rest looked up from reference TRBV13 and TRBJ1-2, is AAGVIQSPRHLIKEKRETATLKCYPIPRHDTVYWYQQGPGQDPQFLISFYEKMQSDKGSIPDRFSAQQFSDYHSELNMSSLELGDSALYFCASSLGGTFYGYTFGSGTRLTVV.

The CDR3 bases are TGTGCCAGCAGCATACAGGGGGATTCTGAAAAACTGTTTTTT. This sequence encodes CASSIQGDSEKLFF. The chain combines TRBV5-5 with TRBJ1-4; the match to TRBD1 covers 8 bases. Trimming cost V 4 bases and J 7 bases; bases outside gene matches: 6. The CDR3 sequence is 14 residues long. Germline CDR1 SGHKS, CDR2 YYEKEE (reference sequence).

The rearrangement links TRBV9 to TRBJ1-3; 7 positions agree with TRBD1. Trimming took 4 bases from V and 0 from J; bases not matched to a gene: 13. Germline CDR1 is SGDLS and CDR2 is YYNGEE. This CDR3 has 18 residues. As DNA, the CDR3 is TGTGCCAGCAGCCCCAGGGCGGGACAGTTGGGCTCTGGAAACACCATATATTTT. This codes for CASSPRAGQLGSGNTIYF.

V gene TRBV28 combines with J gene TRBJ1-1; the D gene is possibly TRBD1 (5 bases). Per the germline V gene, CDR1 is MDHEN and CDR2 is SYDVKM. V lost 10 bases to trimming and J lost 3 bases, with 18 bases between them. This CDR3 has 14 residues. In DNA, the CDR3 is TGTGCCACTTACCCCGGGGGGATGGACACTGAAGCTTTCTTT. It is translated as CATYPGGMDTEAFF. The variable domain in full, with the rest retrieved from reference TRBV28 and TRBJ1-1, is DVKVTQSSRYLVKRTGEKVFLECVQDMDHENMFWYRQDPGLGLRLIYFSYDVKMKEKGDIPEGYSVSREKKERFSLILESASTNQTSMYLCATYPGGMDTEAFFGQGTRLTVV.

The genes are TRBV7-8 and TRBJ2-7; 7 bases fit TRBD1. V trimming: 4 bases; J trimming: 4 bases; junction bases outside the gene matches: 10. The CDR3 has 15 residues. The V gene's germline CDR1 is SGHVS and CDR2 FQNEAQ. The CDR3 sequence: CASSSSGGSIYEQYF. In DNA, the CDR3 is TGTGCCAGCAGCTCCTCAGGGGGAAGTATATACGAGCAGTACTTC. The entire variable domain, with the rest obtained from reference TRBV7-8 and TRBJ2-7, is as follows: GAGVSQSPRYKVAKRGQDVALRCDPISGHVSLFWYQQALGQGPEFLTYFQNEAQLDKSGLPSDRFFAERPEGSVSTLKIQRTQQEDSAVYLCASSSSGGSIYEQYFGPGTRLTVT.

The V call is TRBV24-1, the J call TRBJ2-1; 7 bases are shared with TRBD1. V shed 0 bases, J shed 4 bases, and the junction held 5 bases outside the gene matches. Looked up from germline, CDR1 is KGHDR and CDR2 is SFDVKD. The CDR3 totals 16 residues. The CDR3 sequence: CATSDLNTGDYNEQFF. For the CDR3, the DNA is TGTGCCACCAGTGATTTGAACACAGGGGATTACAATGAGCAGTTCTTC.

V usage is TRBV7-8 and J usage is TRBJ2-7, with 8 bases fitting TRBD1. CDR1 is SGHVS, CDR2 FQNEAQ, per germline. After removal of 1 base from V and 6 bases from J, the junction contained 14 bases not matched to a gene. This CDR3 is built from 17 residues. This CDR3 is CASSLGGRTGKPSEQYF. The CDR3 DNA is TGTGCCAGCAGCTTAGGAGGTAGGACAGGGAAACCGTCCGAGCAGTACTTC.

This clone has only one observation. The chain carries TRBV6-5 and TRBJ2-1, with unresolved D. The germline V gene has CDR1 MNHEY and CDR2 SVGAGI. The CDR3 loop spans 12 amino acids. V dropped 5 bases and J dropped 6 bases, with 8 bases sitting between them. CDR3: CASSLGGNEQFF. The CDR3 DNA reads as TGTGCCAGCAGTCTAGGTGGCAATGAGCAGTTCTTC.

The CDR3 here is CASSNTGGGRESEQFF. CDR3 bases: TGTGCCAGCAGCAACACTGGTGGCGGGAGGGAGTCTGAGCAGTTCTTC. The chain recombines TRBV4-2 with TRBJ2-1; 9 bases map to TRBD2. With V trimmed by 5 bases and J by 9 bases, 14 bases remained unmatched. Germline CDR1 is LGHNA and CDR2 is YNFKEQ. The CDR3 is 16 residues long.

The chain has TRBV4-2 and TRBJ2-2; weak D call: TRBD1 (6 bases). The CDR3 runs 16 residues. The ends were cut back, 4 bases at V and 1 base at J, with 13 bases in the middle. CDR1 and CDR2 (germline): LGHNA, YNFKEQ. As DNA, the CDR3 is TGTGCCAGCAGCCCGCAAGGACAGAGGAACACCGGGGAGCTGTTTTTT. It yields the protein CASSPQGQRNTGELFF.

V usage is TRBV7-2 and J usage is TRBJ2-1; 13 positions match TRBD2. V was pared by 5 bases and J by 4 bases, with 5 bases of the junction left unmatched. CDR3 length: 16 amino acids. Germline V gene sequence: CDR1 SGHTA, CDR2 FQGNSA. The CDR3 spells CASSLGTSGVYNEQFF. DNA for the CDR3: TGTGCCAGCAGCCTAGGGACTAGCGGGGTGTACAATGAGCAGTTCTTC. Complete variable domain (other parts from reference TRBV7-2 and TRBJ2-1): GAGVSQSPSNKVTEKGKDVELRCDPISGHTALYWYRQSLGQGLEFLIYFQGNSAPDKSGLPSDRFSAERTGGSVSTLTIQRTQQEDSAVYLCASSLGTSGVYNEQFFGPGTRLTVL.

The chain uses TRBV27 and TRBJ2-6, with 10 positions matching TRBD2. With 5 bases clipped from V and 0 bases from J, the junction kept 4 bases outside the gene matches. There are 17 residues in the CDR3. The germline CDR1 and CDR2 sequences are MNHEY and SMNVEV (reference sequence). The CDR3 bases are TGTGCCAGCAGTCTAGCGGGAGTGCTCTCTGGGGCCAACGTCCTGACTTTC. Translating it yields CASSLAGVLSGANVLTF.

V is TRBV10-2 and J is TRBJ2-3, with D maybe TRBD1 (6 bases). CDR3 size: 14 residues. Deletions cut 6 bases from V and 0 bases from J, with 10 bases between. Germline-derived CDR1 and CDR2 are WSHSY and SAAADI. CDR3: CASRDSLSTDTQYF. In nucleotides, the CDR3 is TGCGCCAGCAGGGACAGTCTTAGCACAGATACGCAGTATTTT.

This clone was counted between two and nine times. V and J are TRBV6-6 and TRBJ1-2; D is perhaps TRBD1 (5 bases). The V and J ends lost 5 bases and 9 bases respectively, with 10 bases between them. Germline V lookup: CDR1 MNHNY, CDR2 SVGAGI (reference sequence). There are 11 residues in the CDR3. The CDR3 spells CASSQDRRYTF. The DNA for the CDR3 is TGTGCCAGCAGTCAAGACAGACGCTACACCTTC.

The gene calls are TRBV7-9 and TRBJ2-7; possible D gene TRBD1, 6 bases. V dropped 4 bases and J dropped 5 bases, with 18 bases sitting between them. Looked up from germline, CDR1 is SEHNR and CDR2 is FQNEAQ (reference sequence). The CDR3 length is 15 residues. The CDR3 DNA reads as TGTGCCAGCAGCTCCCCTCCGGGACAACTTAACGAGCAGTACTTC. Protein sequence: CASSSPPGQLNEQYF.

The V call is TRBV10-3, the J call TRBJ2-1; 8 bases map to TRBD1. This CDR3 has 14 amino acids. The V gene's germline CDR1 is ENHRY and CDR2 SYGVKD. With 10 bases clipped from V and 2 bases from J, the junction kept 7 bases outside the gene matches. CDR3 sequence reads: CASKDREPYNEQFF. The CDR3 DNA reads as TGTGCCAGCAAGGACAGGGAGCCCTACAATGAGCAGTTCTTC.

The chain recombines TRBV24-1 with TRBJ2-3; D gene unclear. Germline V gene lookup returns CDR1 KGHDR and CDR2 SFDVKD. Trimming pared 3 bases from V and 4 bases from J, leaving 16 bases between. CDR3 length: 16 amino acids. CDR3 nucleotides: TGTGCCACCAGTGATCCCCGAGGCTATATTCCAGATACGCAGTATTTT. Translated: CATSDPRGYIPDTQYF.

This chain links TRBV30 with TRBJ1-2; TRBD1 agrees at 7 bases. V shed 0 bases and J 9 bases; nucleotides not matched to a gene: 7. The germline V gene has CDR1 GTSNPN and CDR2 SVGIG (reference sequence). The CDR3 covers 13 residues. CDR3 bases: TGTGCCTGGAGTGTACGGCGGGACAGCCGCTACACCTTC. It translates to CAWSVRRDSRYTF.

V and J are TRBV29-1 and TRBJ1-2, with a weak D call TRBD1 (6 bases). V was trimmed by 4 bases and J by 6 bases, leaving 12 bases between them. Germline V gene data show CDR1 as SQVTM and CDR2 as ANQGSEA. The CDR3 runs to 12 residues. CDR3 DNA: TGCAGCGTTGCAGCAGGGGTTGATGGCTACACCTTC. Translated: CSVAAGVDGYTF.

The chain links TRBV5-1 to TRBJ1-2; D call uncertain. Germline V CDR1 and CDR2: SGHRS, YFSETQ. The ends were cut back, 5 bases at V and 2 bases at J, with 13 bases in the middle. The CDR3 loop spans 14 amino acids. The CDR3 DNA sequence: TGCGCCAGCAGTCGGGGTACCGAGAACTATGGCTACACCTTC. Its translation is CASSRGTENYGYTF.

There are a few counts of this clone. This chain joins TRBV28 and TRBJ1-1; the D gene is possibly TRBD1 (6 bases). The V end lost 9 bases, the J end lost 7 bases, and 18 bases lay between the germline ends. Germline V gene data show CDR1 as MDHEN and CDR2 as SYDVKM. The CDR3 sequence is 13 residues long. CDR3 DNA sequence: TGTGCCAGTTACAGGGACGACCAATTTGAAGCTTTCTTT. It is translated as CASYRDDQFEAFF.

The chain carries TRBV4-1 and TRBJ1-4; TRBD1 might be the D (5 bases). The CDR3 runs to 16 residues. The V and J ends lost 1 base and 6 bases respectively, with 15 bases between them. Germline V gene lookup returns CDR1 MGHRA and CDR2 YSYEKL. CDR3 DNA sequence: TGCGCCAGCAGCCAAGGAGACAGTTTACGCGATGAAAAACTGTTTTTT. This gives the protein CASSQGDSLRDEKLFF.

The rearrangement links TRBV7-9 to TRBJ2-7; TRBD2 matches at 15 bases. Trimming removed 6 bases from V and 4 bases from J; junction bases left unmatched: 7. The CDR3 spans 16 residues. The V gene's germline CDR1 is SEHNR and CDR2 FQNEAQ (reference sequence). The CDR3 loop is CASRDTGTSGGYEQYF. The CDR3 bases are TGTGCCAGCAGAGACACCGGGACTAGCGGGGGGTACGAGCAGTACTTC.

The rearrangement links TRBV11-3 to TRBJ1-1; TRBD1 is a possible D gene (6 bases). The germline V gene has CDR1 SGHNT and CDR2 YENEEA. The CDR3 is 14 residues long. Between the trimmed V and J ends, which lost 6 bases and 0 bases, there was a span of 11 bases. For the CDR3, the DNA is TGTGCCAGCAGACTTGGACAGTTGAACACTGAAGCTTTCTTT. It is translated as CASRLGQLNTEAFF.

V gene TRBV5-5 combines with J gene TRBJ1-1; no definite D call. CDR3 length: 13 amino acids. From germline, CDR1 is SGHKS and CDR2 YYEKEE (reference sequence). V lost 3 bases to trimming and J lost 4 bases, with 10 bases between them. The CDR3 sequence is CASSYRSSTEAFF. The CDR3 DNA follows: TGTGCCAGCAGCTATCGTTCGAGCACTGAAGCTTTCTTT.

The chain recombines TRBV14 with TRBJ1-5; no clear D. The germline CDR1 and CDR2 sequences are SGHDN and FVKESK. Trimming cost V 1 base and J 7 bases, with 8 bases left between them. This CDR3 spans 13 amino acids. The CDR3, as DNA: TGTGCCAGCAGCCAAGCTTCCAGGCAGCCCCAGCATTTT. It specifies CASSQASRQPQHF.